The next 4 T cell receptor beta chains were all read from a single sample in a study of follicular helper T cells after annual influenza vaccination. Produced via immunoSEQ multiplex PCR; TCRdb's table is partial and in-frame only. The top ten clones hold 0.45% of a sample with about 13,000 clones, about 73% of them seen once. Documented time point: 2014-2015 season, pre-vaccination. Sample: CXCR5- memory CD4+ T cells sorted from blood, taken on the day of influenza vaccination. The receptors derive from an adult who received the influenza vaccine.

This clone was detected only a few times. The J gene is TRBJ1-1, the V gene TRBV18; tentatively, D is TRBD1 (6 bases). The CDR3 is 14 amino acids. V lost 2 bases and J lost 7, with 14 bases in between. Germline CDR1 is KGHSH and CDR2 is LQKENI. The DNA of the CDR3 is TGTGCCAGCTCACCATTTCCGGACAGAAATGAAGCTTTCTTT. Its protein product is CASSPFPDRNEAFF.

This chain links TRBV19 with TRBJ2-7; TRBD2 matches at 9 bases. The germline V gene encodes CDR1 LNHDA and CDR2 SQIVND (reference sequence). J lost 2 bases, V lost 4 bases, and 3 bases had no gene match. The CDR3 loop spans 14 amino acids. The DNA of the CDR3 is TGTGCCAGTAGTAGAGAGCGGGGGGCCTACGAGCAGTACTTC. This translates into CASSRERGAYEQYF.

The chain has TRBV7-3 and TRBJ2-6; D is undetermined. The V and J ends lost 3 bases and 0 bases respectively, with 0 bases between them. The CDR3 is 13 amino acids. Germline CDR1 SGHTA, CDR2 FQGTGA. Here the CDR3 reads CASSFSGANVLTF. CDR3 nucleotides: TGTGCCAGCAGCTTCTCTGGGGCCAACGTCCTGACTTTC.

The J gene is TRBJ2-7, the V gene TRBV9; D gene uncertain. The CDR3 covers 14 residues. V was cut by 0 bases and J by 3 bases, with 10 bases left in between. The germline V gene has CDR1 SGDLS and CDR2 YYNGEE. In DNA form, the CDR3 reads TGTGCCAGCAGCGTAGCTCTACCGGGCTACGAGCAGTACTTC. Translated: CASSVALPGYEQYF.